This TCR beta chain was sequenced for a study of liver allograft versus peripheral blood T cells. Whole-study context: Liver transplant recipients had T cell receptor repertoires compared between transplanted liver and peripheral blood. Findings and limits, study-wide: It was reported that the T cell receptor repertoires found inside liver allografts differed from those that were detected in peripheral blood.

TCRdb reanalysed the reads using MiXCR and keeps one entry per CDR3 protein. The table lists fewer than 9,500 distinct CDR3 sequences, over 15% of them singletons. Germline-derived CDR1 and CDR2 are KGHSH and LQKENI. This CDR3 comprises 14 residues. Trimming cost V 2 bases and J 1 base, with 5 bases left between them. Relative to its sample, this clonotype is medium-sized. Its antigen is undetermined. The chain is built from TRBV18 and TRBJ1-4; D is uncertain. This TCR was sampled from a human patient who had a liver transplant. A share of the T cells may be of graft donor origin. The CDR3 nucleotides are TGTGCCAGCTCACCAGATCGAACTAATGAAAAACTGTTTTTT. This codes for CASSPDRTNEKLFF.